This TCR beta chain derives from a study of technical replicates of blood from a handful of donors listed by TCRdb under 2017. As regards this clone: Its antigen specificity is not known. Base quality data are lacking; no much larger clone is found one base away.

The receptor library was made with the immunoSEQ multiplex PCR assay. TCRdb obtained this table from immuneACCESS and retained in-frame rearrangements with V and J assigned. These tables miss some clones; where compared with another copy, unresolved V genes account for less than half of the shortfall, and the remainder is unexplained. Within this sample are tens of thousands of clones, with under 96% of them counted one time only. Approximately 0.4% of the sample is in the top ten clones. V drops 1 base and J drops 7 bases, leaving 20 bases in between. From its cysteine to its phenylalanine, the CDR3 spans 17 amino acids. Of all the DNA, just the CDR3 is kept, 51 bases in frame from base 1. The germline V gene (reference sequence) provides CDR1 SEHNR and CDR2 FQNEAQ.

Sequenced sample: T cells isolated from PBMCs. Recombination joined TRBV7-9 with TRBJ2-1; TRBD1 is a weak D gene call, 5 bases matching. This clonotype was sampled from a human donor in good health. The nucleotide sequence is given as TGTGCCAGCAGCTTAGAGATGGCAGGGAATGGGGATAATGAGCAGTTCTTC. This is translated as CASSLEMAGNGDNEQFF. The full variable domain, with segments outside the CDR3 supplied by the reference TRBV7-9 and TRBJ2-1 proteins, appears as DTGVSQNPRHKITKRGQNVTFRCDPISEHNRLYWYRQTLGQGPEFLTYFQNEAQLEKSRLLSDRFSAERPKGSFSTLEIQRTEQGDSAMYLCASSLEMAGNGDNEQFFGPGTRLTVL.